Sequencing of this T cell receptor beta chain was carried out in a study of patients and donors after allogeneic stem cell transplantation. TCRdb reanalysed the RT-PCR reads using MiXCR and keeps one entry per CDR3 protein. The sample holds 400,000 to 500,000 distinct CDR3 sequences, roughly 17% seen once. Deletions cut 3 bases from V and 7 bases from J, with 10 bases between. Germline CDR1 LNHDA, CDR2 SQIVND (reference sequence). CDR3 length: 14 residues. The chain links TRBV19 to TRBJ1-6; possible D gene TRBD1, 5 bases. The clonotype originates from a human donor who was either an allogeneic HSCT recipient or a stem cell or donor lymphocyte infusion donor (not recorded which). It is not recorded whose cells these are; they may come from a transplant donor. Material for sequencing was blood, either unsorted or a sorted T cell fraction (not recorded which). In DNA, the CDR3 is TGTGCCAGTAGTATGGGGGTTTGGAATTCACCCCTCCACTTT. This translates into CASSMGVWNSPLHF.